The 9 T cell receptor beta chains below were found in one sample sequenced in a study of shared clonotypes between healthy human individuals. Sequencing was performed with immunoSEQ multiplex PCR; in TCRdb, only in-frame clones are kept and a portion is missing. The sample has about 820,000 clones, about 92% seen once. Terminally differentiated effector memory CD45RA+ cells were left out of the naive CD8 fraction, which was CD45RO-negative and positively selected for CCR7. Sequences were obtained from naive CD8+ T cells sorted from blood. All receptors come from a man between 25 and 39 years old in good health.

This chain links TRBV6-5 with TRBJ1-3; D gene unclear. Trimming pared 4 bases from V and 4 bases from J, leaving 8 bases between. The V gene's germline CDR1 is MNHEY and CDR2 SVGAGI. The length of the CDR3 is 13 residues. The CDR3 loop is CASSSVGGNTIYF. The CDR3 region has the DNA TGTGCCAGCAGTTCTGTCGGGGGAAACACCATATATTTT.

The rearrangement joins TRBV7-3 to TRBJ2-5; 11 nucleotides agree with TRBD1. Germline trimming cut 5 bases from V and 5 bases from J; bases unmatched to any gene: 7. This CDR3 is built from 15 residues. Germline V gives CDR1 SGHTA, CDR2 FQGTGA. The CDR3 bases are TGTGCCAGCAGCCCGAGGACAGGGGGCCGGGAGACCCAGTACTTC. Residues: CASSPRTGGRETQYF. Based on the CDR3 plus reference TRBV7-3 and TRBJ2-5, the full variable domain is GAGVSQTPSNKVTEKGKYVELRCDPISGHTALYWYRQSLGQGPEFLIYFQGTGAADDSGLPNDRFFAVRPEGSVSTLKIQRTERGDSAVYLCASSPRTGGRETQYFGPGTRLLVL.

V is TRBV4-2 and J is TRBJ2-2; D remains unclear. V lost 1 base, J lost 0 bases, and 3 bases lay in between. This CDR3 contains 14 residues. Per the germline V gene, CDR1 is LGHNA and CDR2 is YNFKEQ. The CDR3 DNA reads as TGTGCCAGCAGCCAAGTATCGAACACCGGGGAGCTGTTTTTT. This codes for CASSQVSNTGELFF.

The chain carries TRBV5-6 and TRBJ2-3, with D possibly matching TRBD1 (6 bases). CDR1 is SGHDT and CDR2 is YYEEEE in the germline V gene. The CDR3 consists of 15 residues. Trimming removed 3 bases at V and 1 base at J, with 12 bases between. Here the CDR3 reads CASSSSTGGTDTQYF. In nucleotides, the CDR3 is TGTGCCAGCAGCTCCTCGACAGGAGGCACAGATACGCAGTATTTT. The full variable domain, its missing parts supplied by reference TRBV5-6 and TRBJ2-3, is DAGVTQSPTHLIKTRGQQVTLRCSPKSGHDTVSWYQQALGQGPQFIFQYYEEEERQRGNFPDRFSGHQFPNYSSELNVNALLLGDSALYLCASSSSTGGTDTQYFGPGTRLTVL.

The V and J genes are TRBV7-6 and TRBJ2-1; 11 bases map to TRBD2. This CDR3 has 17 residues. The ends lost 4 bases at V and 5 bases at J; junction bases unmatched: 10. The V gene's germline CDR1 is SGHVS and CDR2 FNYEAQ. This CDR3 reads CASSSPEGLAENNEQFF. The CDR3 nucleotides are TGTGCCAGCAGCTCACCCGAGGGACTAGCGGAGAACAATGAGCAGTTCTTC.

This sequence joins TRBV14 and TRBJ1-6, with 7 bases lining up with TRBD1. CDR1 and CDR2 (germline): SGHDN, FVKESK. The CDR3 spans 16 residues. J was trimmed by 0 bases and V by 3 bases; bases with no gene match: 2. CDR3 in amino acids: CASSQTGSSYNSPLHF. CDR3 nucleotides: TGTGCCAGCAGCCAGACAGGGAGCTCCTATAATTCACCCCTCCACTTT.

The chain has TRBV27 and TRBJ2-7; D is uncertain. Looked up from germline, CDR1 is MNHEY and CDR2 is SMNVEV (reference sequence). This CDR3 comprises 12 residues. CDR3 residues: CACGGSSYEQYF. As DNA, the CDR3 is TGTGCGTGCGGCGGTAGCTCCTACGAGCAGTACTTC.

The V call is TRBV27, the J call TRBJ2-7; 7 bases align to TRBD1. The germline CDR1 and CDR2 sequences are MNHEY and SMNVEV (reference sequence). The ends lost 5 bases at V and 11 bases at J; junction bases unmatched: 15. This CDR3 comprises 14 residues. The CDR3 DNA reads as TGTGCCAGCAGTGTACAGGGGTGGATGGGATCGGAGTACTTC. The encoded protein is CASSVQGWMGSEYF.

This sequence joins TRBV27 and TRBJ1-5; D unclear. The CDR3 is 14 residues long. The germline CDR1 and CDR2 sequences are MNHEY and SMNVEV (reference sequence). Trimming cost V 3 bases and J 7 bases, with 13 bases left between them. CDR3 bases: TGTGCCAGCAGTTTTCGAAACTTTGGCCAGCCCCAGCATTTT. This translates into CASSFRNFGQPQHF.